The subject of this entry is one T cell receptor (beta chain). The antigen remains unidentified. The data were taken from a study of identical twins. This CDR3 spans 17 amino acids. V dropped 1 base and J dropped 3 bases, with 16 bases sitting between them. Per germline, CDR1 LNHDA and CDR2 SQIVND (reference sequence). Using its own MiXCR run on the 5' RACE reads, TCRdb lists one record per CDR3 protein. The table has hundreds of thousands of distinct CDR3 sequences, approximately 13% seen once. With no exceptions, donors were healthy Caucasians. Overall study findings and caveats: Abundant cord blood beta clonotypes carried fewer insertions; memory repertoires showed none.

This sample also belongs to another study, concerning yellow fever vaccine responses in identical twins.

The chain joins TRBV19 to TRBJ2-1; D unclear. The specimen was CD8+ T cells sorted from blood. The source is a woman younger than 30 in good health. The CDR3 DNA reads TGTGCCAGTAGTATAGGTCCCCAGGCGACGTACTACAATGAGCAGTTCTTC. Its protein product is CASSIGPQATYYNEQFF.